The 12 T cell receptor beta chains presented below share a single source sample, sequenced in a study of blood T cells in healthy people across ages. For the second PCR, which ran for roughly 7 to 11 cycles, a sample-barcoded 5' primer and a J-beta primer mix were used. TCRdb processed the 5' RACE reads anew with MiXCR; each CDR3 protein has one entry. Of 700,000 to 1,000,000 distinct CDR3 sequences listed, approximately 44% are singletons. Sample: blood. These receptors were obtained from a man in his fifties or sixties in good health.

The J gene is TRBJ2-1, the V gene TRBV6-5, with D possibly being TRBD1 (6 bases). The CDR3 sequence is 15 residues long. V was clipped by 9 bases and J by 4 bases, with 19 bases between them. Per germline, CDR1 MNHEY and CDR2 SVGAGI. Here the CDR3 reads CASKNTGHFYNEQFF. CDR3 DNA sequence: TGTGCCAGTAAAAATACGGGACACTTTTACAATGAGCAGTTCTTC.

The rearrangement links TRBV20-1 to TRBJ2-1; D remains ambiguous. The germline V gene encodes CDR1 DFQATT and CDR2 SNEGSKA (reference sequence). This CDR3 has 12 amino acids. V was cut by 5 bases and J by 4 bases, with 9 bases left in between. The CDR3 DNA follows: TGCAGTGCTTATAGTTTGTACAATGAGCAGTTCTTC. Translated: CSAYSLYNEQFF.

V and J are TRBV2 and TRBJ2-1; D unclear. The CDR3 covers 13 residues. Trimming left V 6 bases short and J 0 bases short, with 6 bases between. Germline-derived CDR1 and CDR2 are SNHLY and FYNNEI. The CDR3 DNA is TGTGCCAGCAGACCGAGCTCCTACAATGAGCAGTTCTTC. Amino acids: CASRPSSYNEQFF.

The chain combines TRBV7-2 with TRBJ2-7; no firm D call. The CDR3 contains 13 residues. Germline loops: CDR1 SGHTA, CDR2 FQGNSA. Trimming removed 5 bases from V and 4 bases from J, with 12 bases in between. The DNA for the CDR3 is TGTGCCAGCAGCGACGTTACACGATACGAGCAGTACTTC. This codes for CASSDVTRYEQYF.

This clonotype was found many times. Germline and junction disagree at one end, which may indicate a read error. The chain recombines TRBV5-1 with TRBJ2-5; the D is unclear. This CDR3 spans 11 amino acids. CDR1 and CDR2 (germline): SGHRS, YFSETQ. CDR3 residues: CASSSQETQYF. In DNA form, the CDR3 reads TGTGCCAGCAGCTCCCAAGAGACCCAGTACTTC.

The chain carries TRBV20-1 and TRBJ2-1, with 9 bases identical to TRBD2. The DNA end favors TRBJ2-7, so the J call may be wrong. Germline CDR1 DFQATT, CDR2 SNEGSKA (reference sequence). The CDR3 runs 17 residues. The CDR3 loop reads CSARDPLAGYSYNEQYF. The CDR3 bases are TGCAGTGCTAGAGATCCCCTAGCGGGGTATTCCTACAATGAGCAGTACTTC.

CDR3 protein: CASSQAPLGGARTDTQYF. The CDR3 DNA follows: TGTGCCAGCAGCCAAGCTCCCCTTGGCGGGGCTCGCACAGATACGCAGTATTTT. The gene calls are TRBV3-1 and TRBJ2-3, with D possibly being TRBD2 (6 bases). The CDR3 contains 18 residues. The germline V gene has CDR1 LGHDT and CDR2 YNNKEL (reference sequence). V lost 1 base and J lost 1, with 18 bases in between.

This clonotype was detected a few times. The rearrangement joins TRBV2 to TRBJ2-5; 8 bases align to TRBD1. Trimming took 0 bases from V and 5 from J; bases not matched to a gene: 8. Germline values: CDR1 SNHLY, CDR2 FYNNEI. CDR3 length: 16 amino acids. The CDR3 is CASSEARRTGTETQYF. Here the CDR3 DNA reads TGTGCCAGCAGTGAAGCTCGAAGGACAGGGACCGAGACCCAGTACTTC.

This clonotype turned up a few times. V and J are TRBV6-1 and TRBJ2-5; the D is unclear. The CDR3 has 14 residues. Per the germline V gene, CDR1 is MNHNS and CDR2 is SASEGT. V was clipped by 6 bases and J by 5 bases, with 16 bases between them. CDR3 coding DNA: TGTGCCAGCAGCGAGCCCGGCAGACCCGAGACCCAGTACTTC. Amino acids: CASSEPGRPETQYF.

V usage is TRBV5-6 and J usage is TRBJ2-2; the match to TRBD1 covers 7 bases. Germline trimming cut 4 bases from V and 7 bases from J; bases unmatched to any gene: 10. Germline loops: CDR1 SGHDT, CDR2 YYEEEE. CDR3 length: 15 residues. The CDR3, as DNA: TGTGCCAGCAGCCCGCTAAGGGGGCGAGGCGGGGAGCTGTTTTTT. It encodes CASSPLRGRGGELFF.

The chain carries TRBV28 and TRBJ2-7, with D possibly matching TRBD2 (6 bases). Germline CDR1 reads MDHEN; CDR2 reads SYDVKM. V lost 6 bases and J 3 bases, leaving 15 bases between the germline ends. The CDR3 is 14 amino acids. For the CDR3, the DNA is TGTGCCAGCAGCGGCCCTAGCGAGGGCTACGAGCAGTACTTC. Encoded protein: CASSGPSEGYEQYF.

This clonotype was found once. The chain employs TRBV7-2 and TRBJ1-1, with TRBD1 identical over 8 bases. J gave up 5 bases and V 5 bases, and 10 bases lay outside the gene matches. The CDR3 is 15 amino acids. Per germline, CDR1 SGHTA and CDR2 FQGNSA. The CDR3 DNA reads as TGTGCCAGCAGCCTCAGCCCGACAGGGGTGACTGAAGCTTTCTTT. This codes for CASSLSPTGVTEAFF.